The clone carrying this T cell receptor (beta chain) was counted only a few times. What it recognizes is unknown. Following extraction, RNA underwent reverse transcription to cDNA, which served as the sequencing template. TCRdb keeps only in-frame clones here, not all; method: immunoSEQ multiplex PCR. The data hold about 120,000 clones, with 53% observed a single time. This entry is derived from a study of CD8+ T cells in alopecia areata. Study-wide findings and caveats: In scalp and blood, many expanded lesional clones persisted during tofacitinib. The study found tofacitinib significantly decreased scalp clonality and expanded CD8+ clones among the top 100. Clonality exceeded that of normal scalp in lesional scalp, most notably in alopecia totalis/universalis.

The CDR3 is 16 residues long. The J segment lost 2 bases and the V segment lost 4 bases, leaving 8 bases of the junction unmatched. The treatment here: oral pan-JAK inhibitor, 5-10 mg twice daily. This receptor was obtained from a human donor with alopecia areata. The chain uses TRBV23-1 and TRBJ1-5, with TRBD1 matching 7 bases. TRBV23-1 is known as an ORF, though its function is uncertain. The sequences come from CD4+ T cells sorted from blood, collected at week 4, from a patient treated with tofacitinib. CDR3 bases: TGCGCCAGCAGTCGACCAACCGGACAGGGCAATCAGCCCCAGCATTTT. Protein sequence: CASSRPTGQGNQPQHF.